This paragraph covers one T cell receptor beta chain sequence. Its target is unknown. In germline, CDR1 is SQVTM, CDR2 ANQGSEA. This CDR3 has 13 residues. UMI labels and 5' RACE were used to prepare the TRB cDNA libraries. TCRdb reprocessed the 5' RACE reads and keeps a single row for each CDR3 protein, giving no DNA. The repertoire table contains more than 70,000 distinct CDR3 sequences. The data were taken from a study of CXCR3-negative and CXCR3-positive naive CD8 T cells. The study's findings and limits: Across naive subsets, surface CD5 expression was comparable, and TCR strength was inferred from properties of the TRB CDR3. In CXCR3-positive naive cells, the TRB CDR3s were more hydrophobic than in CXCR3-negative naive cells.

Specimen: naive CXCR3+ CD8+ T cells from blood. This sample's subset: CD45RO-CCR7+CD27+CD95- naive CD8+ T cells expressing CXCR3 (TNR3+). The receptor's source is a human donor in good health. Some clones in this sample may be carry-over from other donors' samples. This chain links TRBV29-1 with TRBJ1-3. CDR3 amino acids: CSVEDLSGNTIYF.